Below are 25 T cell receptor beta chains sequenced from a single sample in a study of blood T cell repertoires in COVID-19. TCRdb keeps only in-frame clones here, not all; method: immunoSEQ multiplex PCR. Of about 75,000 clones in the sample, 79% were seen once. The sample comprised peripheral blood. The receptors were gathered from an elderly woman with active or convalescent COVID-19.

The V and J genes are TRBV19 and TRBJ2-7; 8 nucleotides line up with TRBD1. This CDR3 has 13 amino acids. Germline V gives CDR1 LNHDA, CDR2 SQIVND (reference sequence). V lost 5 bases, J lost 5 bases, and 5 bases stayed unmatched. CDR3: CASSYDRGNEQYF. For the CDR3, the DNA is TGTGCCAGTAGTTATGACAGGGGTAACGAGCAGTACTTC. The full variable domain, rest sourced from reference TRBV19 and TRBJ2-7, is DGGITQSPKYLFRKEGQNVTLSCEQNLNHDAMYWYRQDPGQGLRLIYYSQIVNDFQKGDIAEGYSVSREKKESFPLTVTSAQKNPTAFYLCASSYDRGNEQYFGPGTRLTVT.

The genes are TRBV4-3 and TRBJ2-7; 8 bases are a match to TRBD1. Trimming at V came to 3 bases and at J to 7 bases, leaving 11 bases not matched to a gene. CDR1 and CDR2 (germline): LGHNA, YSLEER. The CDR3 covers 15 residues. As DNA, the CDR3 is TGCGCCAGCAGCCACCTTGGGGGACAGGCCTGGGAGCAGTACTTC. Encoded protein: CASSHLGGQAWEQYF.

CDR3 sequence: CASSLKSGRAVDTQYF. In DNA, the CDR3 is TGCGCCAGCAGCTTGAAAAGCGGGAGGGCGGTAGATACGCAGTATTTT. The gene calls are TRBV5-1 and TRBJ2-3; TRBD2 agrees at 10 bases. The CDR3 loop spans 16 amino acids. Germline V gene lookup returns CDR1 SGHRS and CDR2 YFSETQ. V lost 1 base and J lost 5; bases outside the gene matches: 7.

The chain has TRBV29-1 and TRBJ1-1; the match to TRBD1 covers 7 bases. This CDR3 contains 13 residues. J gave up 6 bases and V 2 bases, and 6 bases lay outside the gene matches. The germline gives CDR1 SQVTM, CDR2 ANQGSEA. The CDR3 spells CSVESARGAEAFF. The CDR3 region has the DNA TGCAGCGTTGAATCGGCCAGGGGGGCTGAAGCTTTCTTT.

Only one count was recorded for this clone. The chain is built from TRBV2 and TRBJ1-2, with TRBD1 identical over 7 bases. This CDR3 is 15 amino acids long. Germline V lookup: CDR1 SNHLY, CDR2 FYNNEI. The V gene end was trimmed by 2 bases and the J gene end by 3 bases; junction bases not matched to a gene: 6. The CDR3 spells CASSEQTGSYYGYTF. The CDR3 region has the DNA TGTGCCAGCAGTGAACAGACAGGGTCGTACTATGGCTACACCTTC.

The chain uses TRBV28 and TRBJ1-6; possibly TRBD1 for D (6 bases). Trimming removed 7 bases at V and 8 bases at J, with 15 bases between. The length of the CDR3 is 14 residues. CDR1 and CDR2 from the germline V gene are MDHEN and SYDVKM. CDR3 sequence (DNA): TGTGCCAGCAAACTTCAGGGGTCCGATTCACCCCTCCACTTT. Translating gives CASKLQGSDSPLHF.

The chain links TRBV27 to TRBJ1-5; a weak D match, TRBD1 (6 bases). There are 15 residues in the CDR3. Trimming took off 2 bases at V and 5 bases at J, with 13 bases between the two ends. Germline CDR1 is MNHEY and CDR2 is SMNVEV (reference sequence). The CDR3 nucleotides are TGTGCCAGCAGTTTACAGGGGTCGATTTATCAGCCCCAGCATTTT. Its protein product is CASSLQGSIYQPQHF.

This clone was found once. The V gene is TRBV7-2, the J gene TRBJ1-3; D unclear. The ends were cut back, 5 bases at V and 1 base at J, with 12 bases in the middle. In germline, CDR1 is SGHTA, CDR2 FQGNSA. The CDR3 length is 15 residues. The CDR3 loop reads CASSPSPSSGNTIYF. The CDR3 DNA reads TGTGCCAGCAGCCCCTCCCCCAGTTCTGGAAACACCATATATTTT.

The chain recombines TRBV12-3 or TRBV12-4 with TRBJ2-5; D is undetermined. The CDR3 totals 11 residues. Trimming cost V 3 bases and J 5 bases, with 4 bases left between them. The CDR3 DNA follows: TGTGCCAGCAGTTTGTCTGAGACCCAGTACTTC. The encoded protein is CASSLSETQYF.

This CDR3 reads CSVETGETSGANVLTF. CDR3 DNA: TGCAGCGTTGAAACAGGGGAAACATCTGGGGCCAACGTCCTGACTTTC. The chain joins TRBV29-1 to TRBJ2-6; 7 nucleotides align to TRBD1. V shed 2 bases and J 1 base; nucleotides not matched to a gene: 5. Germline V CDR1 and CDR2: SQVTM, ANQGSEA. The length of the CDR3 is 16 residues.

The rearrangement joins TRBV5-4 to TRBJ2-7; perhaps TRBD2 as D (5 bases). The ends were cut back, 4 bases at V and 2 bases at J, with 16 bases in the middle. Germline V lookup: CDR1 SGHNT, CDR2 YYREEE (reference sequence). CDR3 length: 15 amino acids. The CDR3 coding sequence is TGTGCCAGCAGCATAATCGGGGTTGAGGCCTACGAGCAGTACTTC. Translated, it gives CASSIIGVEAYEQYF. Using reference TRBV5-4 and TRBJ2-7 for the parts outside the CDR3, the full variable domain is ETGVTQSPTHLIKTRGQQVTLRCSSQSGHNTVSWYQQALGQGPQFIFQYYREEENGRGNFPPRFSGLQFPNYSSELNVNALELDDSALYLCASSIIGVEAYEQYFGPGTRLTVT.

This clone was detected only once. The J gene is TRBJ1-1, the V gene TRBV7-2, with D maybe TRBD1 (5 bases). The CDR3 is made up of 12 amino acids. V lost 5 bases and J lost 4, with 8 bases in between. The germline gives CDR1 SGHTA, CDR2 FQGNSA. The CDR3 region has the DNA TGTGCCAGCAGCCTAAGGGGCACTGAAGCTTTCTTT. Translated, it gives CASSLRGTEAFF.

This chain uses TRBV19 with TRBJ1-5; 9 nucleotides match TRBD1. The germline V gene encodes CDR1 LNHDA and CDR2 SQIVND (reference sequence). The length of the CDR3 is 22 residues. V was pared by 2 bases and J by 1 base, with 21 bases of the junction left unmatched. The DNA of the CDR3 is TGTGCCAGTAGTATATCCATCGGGACAGGGTCGGTCGGGGCTGGGAGCAATCAGCCCCAGCATTTT. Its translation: CASSISIGTGSVGAGSNQPQHF.

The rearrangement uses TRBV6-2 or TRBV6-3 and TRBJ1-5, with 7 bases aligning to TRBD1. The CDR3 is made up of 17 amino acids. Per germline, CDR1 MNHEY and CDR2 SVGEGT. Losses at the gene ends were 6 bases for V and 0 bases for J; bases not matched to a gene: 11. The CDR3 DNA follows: TGTGCCAGCAGCCGACAGGGAGGTGGGTTTAGCAATCAGCCCCAGCATTTT. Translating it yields CASSRQGGGFSNQPQHF.

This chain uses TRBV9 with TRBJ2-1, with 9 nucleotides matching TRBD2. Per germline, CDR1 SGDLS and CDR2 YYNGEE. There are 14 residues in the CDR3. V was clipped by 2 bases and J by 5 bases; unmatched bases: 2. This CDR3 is CASSVGLANNEQFF. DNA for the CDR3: TGTGCCAGCAGCGTGGGACTAGCCAACAATGAGCAGTTCTTC.

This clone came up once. The CDR3 nucleotides are TGTGCCAGCACTGATTATCGGGGTCCATACTATGGCTACACCTTC. It specifies CASTDYRGPYYGYTF. The chain couples TRBV28 to TRBJ1-2; D uncertain. The CDR3 totals 15 residues. The germline CDR1 and CDR2 sequences are MDHEN and SYDVKM. V was trimmed by 7 bases and J by 3 bases, leaving 18 bases between them.

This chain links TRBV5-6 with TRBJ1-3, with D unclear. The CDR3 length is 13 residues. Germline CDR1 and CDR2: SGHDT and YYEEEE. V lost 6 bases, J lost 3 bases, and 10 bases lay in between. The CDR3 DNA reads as TGTGCCAGCAACTCCCCTGATGGAAACACCATATATTTT. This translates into CASNSPDGNTIYF.

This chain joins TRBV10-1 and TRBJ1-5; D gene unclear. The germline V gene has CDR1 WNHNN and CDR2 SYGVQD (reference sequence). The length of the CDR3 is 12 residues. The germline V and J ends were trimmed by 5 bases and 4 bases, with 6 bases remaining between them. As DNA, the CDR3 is TGCGCCAGCAGTACCGGTAATCAGCCCCAGCATTTT. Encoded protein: CASSTGNQPQHF.

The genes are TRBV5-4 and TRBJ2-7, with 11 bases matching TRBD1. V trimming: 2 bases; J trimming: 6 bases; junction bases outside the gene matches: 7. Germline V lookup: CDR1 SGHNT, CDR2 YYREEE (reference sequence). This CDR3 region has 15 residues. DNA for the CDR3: TGTGCCAGCAGCTTAGAATCCGGGACAGGGGGCGAGCAGTACTTC. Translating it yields CASSLESGTGGEQYF.

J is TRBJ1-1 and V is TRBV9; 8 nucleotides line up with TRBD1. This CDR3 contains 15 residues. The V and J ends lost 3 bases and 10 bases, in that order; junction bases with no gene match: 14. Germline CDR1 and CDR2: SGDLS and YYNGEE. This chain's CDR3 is CASSASTGVGSGAFF. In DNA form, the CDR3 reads TGTGCCAGCAGCGCCTCGACAGGGGTGGGGTCGGGAGCTTTCTTT.

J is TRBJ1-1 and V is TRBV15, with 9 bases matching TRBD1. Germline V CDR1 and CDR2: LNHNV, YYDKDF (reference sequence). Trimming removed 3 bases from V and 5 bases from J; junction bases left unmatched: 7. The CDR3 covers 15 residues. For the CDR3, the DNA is TGTGCCACCAGCAGGGATCCGGACAGGGGAACTGAAGCTTTCTTT. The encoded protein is CATSRDPDRGTEAFF.

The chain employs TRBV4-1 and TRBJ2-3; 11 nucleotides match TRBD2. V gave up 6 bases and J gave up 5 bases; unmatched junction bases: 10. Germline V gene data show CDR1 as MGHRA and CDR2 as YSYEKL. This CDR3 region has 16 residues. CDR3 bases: TGCGCCAGCAGTCCTAGACTAGCGGGATATTTAGATACGCAGTATTTT. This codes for CASSPRLAGYLDTQYF.

CDR3 sequence (DNA): TGCGCCAGCAGCCCCAGATGGACAACGGACTCTGGAAACACCATATATTTT. Encoded protein: CASSPRWTTDSGNTIYF. The V gene is TRBV5-1, the J gene TRBJ1-3; maybe TRBD1 (5 bases). CDR1 and CDR2 from the germline V gene are SGHRS and YFSETQ. This CDR3 spans 17 amino acids. V was trimmed by 4 bases and J by 0 bases, leaving 17 bases between them.

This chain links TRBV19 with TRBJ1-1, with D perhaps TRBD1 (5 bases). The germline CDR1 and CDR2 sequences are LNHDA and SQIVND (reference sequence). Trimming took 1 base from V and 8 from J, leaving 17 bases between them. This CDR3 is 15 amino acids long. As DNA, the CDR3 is TGTGCCAGTAGTATAGGCTACGGTTCGGCAGGGGAAGCTTTCTTT. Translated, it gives CASSIGYGSAGEAFF.

CDR3 nucleotides: TGCGCCAGCAGGGGACAGGGTAACACTGAAGCTTTCTTT. Its protein is CASRGQGNTEAFF. The chain joins TRBV4-3 to TRBJ1-1; TRBD1 aligns across 9 bases. Germline loops: CDR1 LGHNA, CDR2 YSLEER. J gave up 2 bases and V 6 bases, and 1 base lay outside the gene matches. The CDR3 contains 13 residues.